Below, 29 T cell receptor beta chains from the same sample are listed, as sequenced in a study of blood T cell repertoires in COVID-19. Assay used: immunoSEQ multiplex PCR; TCRdb lists only in-frame clones, some missing. The sample consists of fewer than 300,000 clones, 75% to 95% of them appearing once. Sequenced material: PBMCs or T cells enriched from blood (not recorded which). The receptors derive from a woman in her twenties or thirties who had recovered from COVID-19.

The J gene is TRBJ2-6, the V gene TRBV28; the D gene is possibly TRBD2 (5 bases). The CDR3 has 18 residues. Trimming shortened V by 7 bases and J by 0 bases, and 19 bases separated the two germline ends. CDR1 and CDR2 (germline): MDHEN, SYDVKM. CDR3 coding DNA: TGTGCCAGCAAGACACTCCTAAAAGGGAGCTCTGGGGCCAACGTCCTGACTTTC. As protein: CASKTLLKGSSGANVLTF.

V gene TRBV6-2 or TRBV6-3 combines with J gene TRBJ2-2; tentatively, D is TRBD1 (6 bases). Trimming left V 2 bases short and J 3 bases short, with 10 bases between. The CDR3 is 15 residues long. Germline assignment: CDR1 MNHEY and CDR2 SVGEGT. The CDR3 spells CASSYDQGHTGELFF. CDR3 coding DNA: TGTGCCAGCAGTTACGATCAGGGGCACACCGGGGAGCTGTTTTTT.

A single count supports this clone. The V call is TRBV11-2, the J call TRBJ2-1; the match to TRBD2 covers 15 bases. This CDR3 region has 16 residues. Germline V gene sequence: CDR1 SGHAT, CDR2 FQNNGV. After removal of 4 bases from V and 4 bases from J, the junction contained 2 bases not matched to a gene. The CDR3 spells CASSSGTSGRYNEQFF. The DNA for the CDR3 is TGTGCCAGCAGCTCTGGGACTAGCGGGAGGTACAATGAGCAGTTCTTC.

This clone was seen more than once but under ten times. The gene calls are TRBV19 and TRBJ2-1; D is unclear. Per germline, CDR1 LNHDA and CDR2 SQIVND (reference sequence). The CDR3 loop spans 14 amino acids. The ends were cut back, 3 bases at V and 7 bases at J, with 13 bases in the middle. CDR3 in DNA: TGTGCCAGTAGTATGAACGGGTATCGAAATGAGCAGTTCTTC. Protein sequence: CASSMNGYRNEQFF.

J is TRBJ1-5 and V is TRBV19, with 8 positions matching TRBD1. This CDR3 is 15 amino acids long. Germline CDR1 reads LNHDA; CDR2 reads SQIVND (reference sequence). Trimming removed 7 bases from V and 6 bases from J; junction bases left unmatched: 11. The CDR3 DNA reads TGTGCCAGTACCCAAGACAGGGGCATCGGTCAGCCCCAGCATTTT. This translates into CASTQDRGIGQPQHF. Full variable domain (rest looked up from reference TRBV19 and TRBJ1-5): DGGITQSPKYLFRKEGQNVTLSCEQNLNHDAMYWYRQDPGQGLRLIYYSQIVNDFQKGDIAEGYSVSREKKESFPLTVTSAQKNPTAFYLCASTQDRGIGQPQHFGDGTRLSIL.

J is TRBJ1-6 and V is TRBV11-2, with a tentative D call TRBD1 (5 bases). CDR3 length equals 14 residues. From germline, CDR1 is SGHAT and CDR2 FQNNGV. The V and J ends lost 1 base and 9 bases respectively, with 10 bases between them. CDR3 in amino acids: CASSLAGQGSPLHF. The CDR3 DNA is TGTGCCAGCAGCTTAGCTGGACAAGGTTCACCCCTCCACTTT. Full variable domain (remainder filled in from reference TRBV11-2 and TRBJ1-6): EAGVAQSPRYKIIEKRQSVAFWCNPISGHATLYWYQQILGQGPKLLIQFQNNGVVDDSQLPKDRFSAERLKGVDSTLKIQPAKLEDSAVYLCASSLAGQGSPLHFGNGTRLTVT.

The chain employs TRBV7-8 and TRBJ1-1; 7 bases fit TRBD1. Looked up from germline, CDR1 is SGHVS and CDR2 is FQNEAQ. The V and J ends lost 5 bases and 2 bases, in that order; junction bases with no gene match: 5. The CDR3 has 14 residues. The chain's CDR3 is CASSLGQRNTEAFF. In nucleotides, the CDR3 is TGTGCCAGCAGCCTGGGACAGAGAAACACTGAAGCTTTCTTT.

Here the CDR3 reads CASSQVDRLAGEQYF. CDR3 DNA: TGTGCCAGCAGCCAAGTTGATAGACTAGCTGGGGAGCAGTACTTC. This chain uses TRBV14 with TRBJ2-7; 7 bases match TRBD2. The CDR3 consists of 15 residues. Germline values: CDR1 SGHDN, CDR2 FVKESK. Losses at the gene ends were 1 base for V and 7 bases for J; bases not matched to a gene: 10.

The sample holds one count of this clone. The rearrangement joins TRBV27 to TRBJ1-3; 7 bases are a match to TRBD1. This CDR3 contains 16 residues. The V and J ends lost 5 bases and 0 bases, in that order; junction bases with no gene match: 7. The germline V gene has CDR1 MNHEY and CDR2 SMNVEV (reference sequence). The CDR3 here is CASSARRDSSGNTIYF. The CDR3 DNA follows: TGTGCCAGCAGTGCACGGCGGGACAGCTCTGGAAACACCATATATTTT.

The chain couples TRBV28 to TRBJ2-7, with 8 bases lining up with TRBD2. The CDR3 has 16 residues. Germline values: CDR1 MDHEN, CDR2 SYDVKM. The trim removed 6 bases at V and 3 bases at J, leaving 13 bases unmatched. The CDR3 protein is CASSSPGGEGSYEQYF. The CDR3 DNA follows: TGTGCCAGCAGCTCACCCGGGGGGGAAGGGAGCTACGAGCAGTACTTC.

The chain combines TRBV28 with TRBJ1-4, with TRBD1 matching over 8 bases. CDR3 length: 14 residues. The germline V gene has CDR1 MDHEN and CDR2 SYDVKM. Unmatched junction bases numbered 4, after V lost 7 bases and J lost 3 bases. CDR3 DNA: TGTGCCAGCATCCCGGGACAGGCTAATGAAAAACTGTTTTTT. Its translation is CASIPGQANEKLFF.

The rearrangement joins TRBV5-1 to TRBJ1-2, with D maybe TRBD1 (6 bases). Germline V gene data show CDR1 as SGHRS and CDR2 as YFSETQ. With 0 bases removed from V and 5 bases from J, the gap between germline ends came to 8 bases. The CDR3 contains 13 residues. The CDR3 bases are TGCGCCAGCAGCTTGGACAGGGAGTATGGCTACACCTTC. It codes for CASSLDREYGYTF.

For this clone: Germline is not matched at one junction end, which may reflect a read error. V and J are TRBV28 and TRBJ1-3, with 9 bases aligning to TRBD1. Germline-derived CDR1 and CDR2 are MDHEN and SYDVKM. The CDR3 totals 10 residues. This CDR3 reads CASRGTGLNF. CDR3 sequence (DNA): TGTGCCAGCAGAGGGACAGGGCTCAATTTT.

The chain joins TRBV18 to TRBJ2-5; TRBD2 matches 8 bases. Trimming cost V 6 bases and J 4 bases; bases outside gene matches: 4. The V gene's germline CDR1 is KGHSH and CDR2 LQKENI. The CDR3 sequence is 13 residues long. The CDR3 coding sequence is TGTGCCAGCTCCCCCAGCGGGAGAGAGACCCAGTACTTC. The encoded protein is CASSPSGRETQYF.

This chain joins TRBV19 and TRBJ2-1; possibly TRBD2 for D (6 bases). Trimming removed 8 bases from V and 7 bases from J, with 18 bases in between. The CDR3 is 14 residues long. CDR1 is LNHDA and CDR2 is SQIVND in the germline V gene (reference sequence). The CDR3 spells CASSGRGGQNEQFF. In nucleotides, the CDR3 is TGTGCCAGTTCCGGGCGGGGTGGTCAAAATGAGCAGTTCTTC.

The chain links TRBV3-1 (or the pseudogene TRBV3-2) to TRBJ2-4; no clear D. V dropped 1 base and J dropped 0 bases, with 10 bases sitting between them. The CDR3 covers 16 residues. Germline values: CDR1 LGHDT, CDR2 YNNKEL (reference sequence). The CDR3 nucleotides read TGTGCCAGCAGCCAAGCCGTTTCAGGAGCCAAAAACATTCAGTACTTC. Translated: CASSQAVSGAKNIQYF.

The CDR3, as DNA: TGTGCCTGGAGTACCCGGGGGGGTGGCGGCTACACCTTC. Its translation: CAWSTRGGGGYTF. This sequence joins TRBV30 and TRBJ1-2; perhaps TRBD1 as D (5 bases). Germline CDR1 GTSNPN, CDR2 SVGIG (reference sequence). There are 13 residues in the CDR3. V gave up 2 bases and J gave up 8 bases, with 15 bases separating them.

The V and J genes are TRBV6-5 and TRBJ1-6; D possibly corresponds to TRBD1 (6 bases). The CDR3 has 14 amino acids. Germline V lookup: CDR1 MNHEY, CDR2 SVGAGI. Deletions cut 7 bases from V and 7 bases from J, with 14 bases between. CDR3 protein: CASKRTDLNSPLHF. The CDR3 nucleotides are TGTGCCAGCAAGAGGACAGACCTCAATTCACCCCTCCACTTT.

The CDR3 DNA is TGTGCCAGCAGAGGAGGATGGGGTCAGCCCCAGCATTTT. It encodes CASRGGWGQPQHF. The V and J genes are TRBV25-1 and TRBJ1-5; no firm D call. Germline-derived CDR1 and CDR2 are MGHDK and SYGVNS. The length of the CDR3 is 13 residues. V lost 6 bases and J lost 6, with 12 bases in between.

The rearrangement links TRBV7-2 to TRBJ2-7; TRBD2 matches 10 bases. V lost 5 bases, J lost 3 bases, and 7 bases stayed unmatched. This CDR3 is built from 15 residues. Germline CDR1 reads SGHTA; CDR2 reads FQGNSA. This CDR3 is CASSPRTSGIYEQYF. CDR3 nucleotides: TGTGCCAGCAGCCCCCGGACTAGCGGAATCTACGAGCAGTACTTC.

The gene calls are TRBV7-2 and TRBJ1-3; 12 bases are a match to TRBD1. The trim removed 5 bases at V and 2 bases at J, leaving 13 bases unmatched. The CDR3 has 19 amino acids. Germline V gene data show CDR1 as SGHTA and CDR2 as FQGNSA. CDR3 sequence: CASSPWGQGALPAGNTIYF. The CDR3 nucleotides read TGTGCCAGCAGCCCCTGGGGACAGGGGGCCTTACCCGCTGGAAACACCATATATTTT.

This chain links TRBV30 with TRBJ1-2; possible D gene TRBD1, 5 bases. CDR3 length equals 13 residues. From germline, CDR1 is GTSNPN and CDR2 SVGIG (reference sequence). The V end was cut by 4 bases, the J end by 2 bases, with 11 bases between. CDR3 bases: TGTGCCTGGAACGCACAGGCAAACTATGGCTACACCTTC. Protein: CAWNAQANYGYTF.

The genes are TRBV18 and TRBJ1-5; 9 nucleotides match TRBD1. Losses at the gene ends were 6 bases for V and 5 bases for J; bases not matched to a gene: 8. This CDR3 contains 15 residues. The germline gives CDR1 KGHSH, CDR2 LQKENI. The DNA of the CDR3 is TGTGCCAGCTCGCGACGGACAGGGGCGGATCAGCCCCAGCATTTT. Amino acid sequence: CASSRRTGADQPQHF.

The V call is TRBV6-6, the J call TRBJ1-1, with a weak D call TRBD1 (6 bases). This CDR3 has 14 amino acids. Trimming stripped 7 bases from V and 1 base from J, with 13 bases between. Per germline, CDR1 MNHNY and CDR2 SVGAGI (reference sequence). CDR3 DNA: TGTGCCAGCAAGCCCGACAGGCAGAACACTGAAGCTTTCTTT. Protein sequence: CASKPDRQNTEAFF.

The J gene is TRBJ1-3, the V gene TRBV7-2; no firm D call. V shed 2 bases and J shed 2 bases, with 7 bases lying between them. The CDR3 runs to 14 residues. The germline gives CDR1 SGHTA, CDR2 FQGNSA. CDR3 loop: CASSLLQAGNTIYF. CDR3 nucleotides: TGTGCCAGCAGCTTATTGCAGGCTGGAAACACCATATATTTT.

The chain employs TRBV19 and TRBJ2-7; TRBD1 agrees at 10 bases. After removal of 6 bases from V and 1 base from J, the junction contained 9 bases not matched to a gene. Germline loops: CDR1 LNHDA, CDR2 SQIVND (reference sequence). The CDR3 sequence is 16 residues long. The CDR3 nucleotides read TGTGCCAGTAGCCCGGGGGGACAGGGGAGGTCCTACGAGCAGTACTTC. The encoded protein is CASSPGGQGRSYEQYF.

This clone has a single count. The chain links TRBV28 to TRBJ2-7; D is perhaps TRBD2 (5 bases). In germline, CDR1 is MDHEN, CDR2 SYDVKM. This CDR3 comprises 12 residues. V lost 10 bases to trimming and J lost 4 bases, with 14 bases between them. The CDR3 here is CATSGNLYEQYF. Here the CDR3 DNA reads TGTGCCACCTCGGGGAATTTATACGAGCAGTACTTC.

The V call is TRBV29-1, the J call TRBJ2-3; possibly TRBD1 for D (5 bases). The V end was cut by 3 bases, the J end by 1 base, with 11 bases between. The CDR3 runs to 14 residues. Germline CDR1 and CDR2: SQVTM and ANQGSEA. CDR3 bases: TGCAGCGTTGATAGGGGCCGGGGCACAGATACGCAGTATTTT. Translation: CSVDRGRGTDTQYF.

To note about this clone: At one end the junction does not follow the germline gene, possibly because of a read error. The chain is built from TRBV5-1 and TRBJ2-1; tentative D call: TRBD2 (6 bases). Germline CDR1 reads SGHRS; CDR2 reads YFSETQ. The CDR3 loop spans 13 amino acids. CDR3 DNA: TGCGCTAGCAGACCCGGGACTTTCAATGAGCAGTTCTTC. Translation: CASRPGTFNEQFF.